This T cell receptor (beta chain) was sequenced for a study of T cells in Graves' hyperthyroidism and ophthalmopathy. Cells are PBMCs isolated from 9 to 10 ml of fresh blood. CDR3 length: 12 amino acids. V dropped 8 bases and J dropped 5; count of bases not matched to a gene: 5. CDR1 is ENHRY, CDR2 SYGVKD, per germline. This clonotype was observed a few times. Researchers amplified the TCR beta CDR3 regions from RNA transcripts. A first-round RT-PCR of the TCR CDR3 used the HTBI primer set. TCRdb re-derived calls from the multiplex PCR reads in MiXCR, one entry per CDR3 protein. The data contain more than 500,000 distinct CDR3 sequences, approximately 15% of them singletons.

The sequence was collected from a woman between 40 and 55 years old with Graves' hyperthyroidism. The sequenced sample was blood. J is TRBJ2-7 and V is TRBV10-3, with 8 bases matching TRBD1. The CDR3 region is CAIGQGSHEQYF. The CDR3 DNA sequence: TGTGCCATCGGACAGGGTTCGCACGAGCAGTACTTC.